The 9 T cell receptor beta chains below come from one sample, sequenced in a study of blood T cell repertoires in COVID-19. Produced via immunoSEQ multiplex PCR; TCRdb's table is partial and in-frame only. The table includes about 68,000 clones, just over 85% detected once. Source material: peripheral blood. Receptor source: a woman aged 55 to 70 with acute or convalescent COVID-19.

This clone appeared once. This chain uses TRBV7-2 with TRBJ2-7; no reliable D call. The V gene's germline CDR1 is SGHTA and CDR2 FQGNSA. V lost 1 base, J lost 3 bases, and 4 bases lay in between. This CDR3 region has 12 residues. The CDR3 here is CASSLDFYEQYF. The CDR3 DNA reads as TGTGCCAGCAGCTTAGACTTCTACGAGCAGTACTTC.

The chain has TRBV3-1 (or the pseudogene TRBV3-2) and TRBJ2-1; 8 bases are shared with TRBD1. CDR1 and CDR2 (germline): LGHDT, YNNKEL (reference sequence). V shed 3 bases and J 3 bases; nucleotides not matched to a gene: 7. CDR3 length: 16 amino acids. The CDR3 bases are TGTGCCAGCAGCCAGGGACAGGAAGCTTTCTACAATGAGCAGTTCTTC. Protein: CASSQGQEAFYNEQFF.

The V call is TRBV6-1, the J call TRBJ1-1; perhaps TRBD1 as D (6 bases). Trimming left V 2 bases short and J 4 bases short, with 11 bases between. Germline values: CDR1 MNHNS, CDR2 SASEGT. The CDR3 contains 14 residues. The CDR3 region is CASSESVRGTEAFF. The CDR3 DNA is TGTGCCAGCAGTGAATCCGTCAGGGGCACTGAAGCTTTCTTT.

The rearrangement joins TRBV15 to TRBJ1-1, with 9 bases aligning to TRBD1. CDR3 length: 15 amino acids. Trimming at V came to 1 base and at J to 5 bases, leaving 5 bases not matched to a gene. CDR1 LNHNV and CDR2 YYDKDF come from the germline V gene (reference sequence). CDR3 bases: TGTGCCACCAGCAGAGGGGGACAGGGAGGTACTGAAGCTTTCTTT. Translated, it gives CATSRGGQGGTEAFF. Drawing the rest from reference TRBV15 and TRBJ1-1, the complete variable domain is DAMVIQNPRYQVTQFGKPVTLSCSQTLNHNVMYWYQQKSSQAPKLLFHYYDKDFNNEADTPDNFQSRRPNTSFCFLDIRSPGLGDTAMYLCATSRGGQGGTEAFFGQGTRLTVV.

V is TRBV27 and J is TRBJ1-1, with 7 nucleotides matching TRBD1. The CDR3 contains 14 residues. The germline V gene encodes CDR1 MNHEY and CDR2 SMNVEV (reference sequence). Germline trimming cut 3 bases from V and 3 bases from J; bases unmatched to any gene: 4. CDR3 sequence: CASSFNRGYTEAFF. CDR3 nucleotides: TGTGCCAGCAGTTTCAACAGGGGATACACTGAAGCTTTCTTT.

This chain connects TRBV5-3 to TRBJ1-1; tentatively, D is TRBD1 (6 bases). TRBV5-3 is annotated as an ORF whose role is uncertain. V was clipped by 0 bases and J by 1 base, with 13 bases between them. This CDR3 comprises 16 residues. CDR3 DNA sequence: TGTGCCAGAAGCTTGGAGGGGCCAGGGGAGAACACTGAAGCTTTCTTT. It translates to CARSLEGPGENTEAFF.

The rearrangement links TRBV11-2 to TRBJ2-1; 11 bases map to TRBD2. V trimming: 1 base; J trimming: 9 bases; junction bases outside the gene matches: 2. The length of the CDR3 is 14 residues. The V gene's germline CDR1 is SGHAT and CDR2 FQNNGV. The CDR3 sequence is CASSLVAGGIEQFF. The CDR3 coding sequence is TGTGCCAGCAGCTTAGTAGCGGGAGGGATTGAGCAGTTCTTC.

J is TRBJ2-3 and V is TRBV5-1, with D hard to call. The CDR3 is made up of 12 amino acids. The V gene's germline CDR1 is SGHRS and CDR2 YFSETQ. Trimming stripped 4 bases from V and 6 bases from J, with 9 bases between. CDR3 nucleotides: TGCGCCAGCAGCCCTTCGAGGGATACGCAGTATTTT. It specifies CASSPSRDTQYF.

The chain combines TRBV5-4 with TRBJ2-3; TRBD1 might be the D (6 bases). Germline V gene lookup returns CDR1 SGHNT and CDR2 YYREEE (reference sequence). The CDR3 sequence is 16 residues long. V was pared by 0 bases and J by 2 bases, with 13 bases between. The chain's CDR3 is CASSLGGQGNTDTQYF. The CDR3 DNA follows: TGTGCCAGCAGCTTGGGGGGGCAGGGAAACACAGATACGCAGTATTTT. The whole variable domain, filled in from reference TRBV5-4 and TRBJ2-3, reads ETGVTQSPTHLIKTRGQQVTLRCSSQSGHNTVSWYQQALGQGPQFIFQYYREEENGRGNFPPRFSGLQFPNYSSELNVNALELDDSALYLCASSLGGQGNTDTQYFGPGTRLTVL.